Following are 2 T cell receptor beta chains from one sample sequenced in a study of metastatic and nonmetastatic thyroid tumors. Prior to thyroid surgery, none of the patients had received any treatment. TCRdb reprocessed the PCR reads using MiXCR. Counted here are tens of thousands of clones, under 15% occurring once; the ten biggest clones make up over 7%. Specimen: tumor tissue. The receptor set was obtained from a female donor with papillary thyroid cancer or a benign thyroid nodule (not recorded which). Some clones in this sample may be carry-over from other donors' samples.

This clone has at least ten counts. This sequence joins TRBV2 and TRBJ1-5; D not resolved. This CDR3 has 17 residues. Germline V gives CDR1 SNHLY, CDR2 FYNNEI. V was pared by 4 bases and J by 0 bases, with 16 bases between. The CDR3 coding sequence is TGTGCCAGCAGTGGAAACGGCTTAGTCTATAGCAATCAGCCCCAGCATTTT. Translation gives CASSGNGLVYSNQPQHF.

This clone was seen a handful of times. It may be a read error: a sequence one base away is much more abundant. The CDR3 loop is CASSDTAADTQYF. The CDR3, as DNA: TGTGCCAGCAGTGATACTGCGGCAGATACGCAGTATTTT. V usage is TRBV6-1 and J usage is TRBJ2-3; D remains unclear. CDR1 and CDR2 from the germline V gene are MNHNS and SASEGT. The CDR3 extends over 13 amino acids. Trimming shortened V by 3 bases and J by 4 bases, and 8 bases separated the two germline ends.